This T cell receptor beta chain was observed in a study of chemoradiotherapy in HPV16-positive cancers. Profiling relied on immunoSEQ multiplex PCR, and the TCRdb table lists in-frame clones only, not all of them. The table records about 5,000 clones, 80% of them present only once. General study results and limits: The functional HPV-specific definition rests on just a couple of HPV16-positive patients. Candidate HPV-specific clones and E7-related TCR motifs grew in tumor during treatment. In HPV16-positive patients, HPV-responsive T-cell expansion tracked better recurrence-free survival.

Trimming removed 3 bases from V and 4 bases from J, with 2 bases in between. This CDR3 has 11 residues. Per the germline V gene, CDR1 is MNHNS and CDR2 is SASEGT. Worth noting for this clone: Antigen specificity is unknown.

The chain has TRBV6-1 and TRBJ2-3; D is uncertain. This material was collected from a patient who underwent chemoradiotherapy. The source is a human donor with HPV-associated anogenital cancer. CDR3 coding DNA: TGTGCCAGCAGTGAGGCAGATACGCAGTATTTT. This translates into CASSEADTQYF.